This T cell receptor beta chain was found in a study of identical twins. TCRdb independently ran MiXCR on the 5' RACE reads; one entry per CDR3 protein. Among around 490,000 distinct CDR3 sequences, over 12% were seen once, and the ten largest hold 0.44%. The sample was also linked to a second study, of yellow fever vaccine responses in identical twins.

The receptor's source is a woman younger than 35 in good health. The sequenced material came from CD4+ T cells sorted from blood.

Here the CDR3 DNA reads TGTGCCAGCAGCGTAATCGGGGTCGGGGAGCTGTTTTTT. Translated: CASSVIGVGELFF. This chain connects TRBV7-9 to TRBJ2-2; a possible D gene is TRBD2 (5 bases). The V and J ends lost 5 bases and 7 bases respectively, with 11 bases between them. CDR3 length: 13 residues. The germline V gene has CDR1 SEHNR and CDR2 FQNEAQ (reference sequence).